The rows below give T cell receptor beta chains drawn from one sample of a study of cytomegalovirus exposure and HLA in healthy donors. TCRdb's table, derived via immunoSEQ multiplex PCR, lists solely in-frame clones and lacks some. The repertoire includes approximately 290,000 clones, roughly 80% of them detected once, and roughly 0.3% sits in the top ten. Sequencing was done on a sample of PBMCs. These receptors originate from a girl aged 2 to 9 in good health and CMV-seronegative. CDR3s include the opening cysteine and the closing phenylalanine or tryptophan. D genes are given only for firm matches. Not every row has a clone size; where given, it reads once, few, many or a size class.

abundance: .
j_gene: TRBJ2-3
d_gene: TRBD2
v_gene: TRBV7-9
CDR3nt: TGTGCCAGCAGCTTCCAAGCGGGACCTAGCACAGATACGCAGTATTTT
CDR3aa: CASSFQAGPSTDTQYF

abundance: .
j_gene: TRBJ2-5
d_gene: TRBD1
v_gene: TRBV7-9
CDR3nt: TGTGCCAGCAGCTTATTAGGCAGGGGGACGGTCCAAGAGACCCAGTACTTC
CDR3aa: CASSLLGRGTVQETQYF

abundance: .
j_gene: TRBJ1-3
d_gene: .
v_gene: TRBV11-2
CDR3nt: TGTGCCAGCAGCTCGCCGGTGGCCAGGCACTCTGGAAACACCATATATTTT
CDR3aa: CASSSPVARHSGNTIYF

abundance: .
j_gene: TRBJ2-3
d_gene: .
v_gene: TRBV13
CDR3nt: TGTGCCAGCAGCTTAGGATGGCGGGGAACTTTCACAGATACGCAGTATTTT
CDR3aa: CASSLGWRGTFTDTQYF

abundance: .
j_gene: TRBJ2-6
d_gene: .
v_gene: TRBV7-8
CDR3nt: TGTGCCAGCACCAACAGGGCCTCGTACTCTGGGGCCAACGTCCTGACTTTC
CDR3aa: CASTNRASYSGANVLTF

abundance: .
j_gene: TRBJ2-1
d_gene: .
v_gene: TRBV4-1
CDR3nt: TGCGCCAGCAGGATCAGGGTTTTTCCCTACAATGAGCAGTTCTTC
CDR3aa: CASRIRVFPYNEQFF

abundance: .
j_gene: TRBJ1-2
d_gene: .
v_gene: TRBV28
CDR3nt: TGTGCCAGCAGTTTATCCTCTAACTATGGCTACACCTTC
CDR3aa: CASSLSSNYGYTF

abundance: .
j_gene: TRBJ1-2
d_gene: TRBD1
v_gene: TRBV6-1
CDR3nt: TGTGCCAGCAGTGAAGCGGACAGGGGAAGGCATGGCTATGGCTACACCTTC
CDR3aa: CASSEADRGRHGYGYTF

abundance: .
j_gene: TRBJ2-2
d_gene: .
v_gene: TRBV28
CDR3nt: TGTGCCAGCAGTCCGCCGGACCGGGGGTTAACCGGGGAGCTGTTTTTT
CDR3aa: CASSPPDRGLTGELFF

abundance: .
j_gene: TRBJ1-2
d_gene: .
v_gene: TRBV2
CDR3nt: TGTGCCAGCAGCGACAGGAGCTATGGCTACACCTTC
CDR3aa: CASSDRSYGYTF

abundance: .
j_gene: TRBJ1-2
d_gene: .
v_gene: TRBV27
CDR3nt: TGTGCCAGCAGTTCCCAGGTAAAAGATGGCTACACCTTC
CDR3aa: CASSSQVKDGYTF

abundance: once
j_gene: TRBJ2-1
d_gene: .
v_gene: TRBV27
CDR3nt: TGTGCCAGTAGTTCTACTCTTACTGGCAGGTACAATGAGCAGTTCTTC
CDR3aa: CASSSTLTGRYNEQFF

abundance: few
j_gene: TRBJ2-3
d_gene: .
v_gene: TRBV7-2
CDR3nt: TGTGCCAGCAGCTTACGAAATAGCGCTCCAGCAGATACGCAGTATTTT
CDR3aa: CASSLRNSAPADTQYF

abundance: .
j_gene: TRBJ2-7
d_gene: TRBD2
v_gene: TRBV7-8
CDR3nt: TGTGCCAGCAGCCCCCGTAGCGGGATCATGTACGAGCAGTACTTC
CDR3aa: CASSPRSGIMYEQYF

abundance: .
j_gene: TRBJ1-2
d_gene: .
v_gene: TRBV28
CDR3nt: TGTGCCAGCCTAGACAGATACTATGGCTACACCTTC
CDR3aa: CASLDRYYGYTF

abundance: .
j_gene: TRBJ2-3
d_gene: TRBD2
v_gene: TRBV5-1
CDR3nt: TGCGCCAGCAGCTTTAATCTGGGACTAGCGGCAGATACGCAGTATTTT
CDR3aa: CASSFNLGLAADTQYF

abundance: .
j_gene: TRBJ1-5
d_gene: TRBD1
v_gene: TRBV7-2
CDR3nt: TGTGCCAGCAGCTTAGTTGGGGGACAGGGTCCCCAGCATTTT
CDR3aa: CASSLVGGQGPQHF

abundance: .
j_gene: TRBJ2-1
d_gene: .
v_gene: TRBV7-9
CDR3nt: TGTGCCAGCAGCCGTCCCAATGAGCAGTTCTTC
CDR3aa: CASSRPNEQFF

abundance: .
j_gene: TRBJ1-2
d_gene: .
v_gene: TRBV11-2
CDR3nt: TGTGCCAGCAGCTCCCTTCGATTACGGACAGTGTATGGCTACACCTTC
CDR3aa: CASSSLRLRTVYGYTF

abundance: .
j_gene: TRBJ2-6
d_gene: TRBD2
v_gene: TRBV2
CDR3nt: TGTGCCAGCAATCCTCTAGCGGGACCTGGGGCCAACGTCCTGACTTTC
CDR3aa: CASNPLAGPGANVLTF

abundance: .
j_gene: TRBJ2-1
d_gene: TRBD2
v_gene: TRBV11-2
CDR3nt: TGTGCCAGCAGCTTAGGGGGACTAGCGAATGAGCAGTTCTTC
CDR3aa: CASSLGGLANEQFF

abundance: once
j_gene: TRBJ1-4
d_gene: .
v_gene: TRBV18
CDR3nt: TGTGCCAGCTCGTCCTCGCAGGGAAATGAAAAACTGTTTTTT
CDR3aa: CASSSSQGNEKLFF

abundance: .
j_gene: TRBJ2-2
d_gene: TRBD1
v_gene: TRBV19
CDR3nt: TGTGCCAGTAGACCCGGGACAGGGATAACCGGGGAGCTGTTTTTT
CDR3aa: CASRPGTGITGELFF

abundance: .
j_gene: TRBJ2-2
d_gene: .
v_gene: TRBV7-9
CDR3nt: TGTGCCAGCGCCCTTGGGGGGGCGACCGGGGAGCTGTTTTTT
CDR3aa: CASALGGATGELFF

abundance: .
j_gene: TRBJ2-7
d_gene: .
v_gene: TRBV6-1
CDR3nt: TGTGCCAGCAGTGGCGGTCGCAGCTCCTACGAGCAGTACTTC
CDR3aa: CASSGGRSSYEQYF

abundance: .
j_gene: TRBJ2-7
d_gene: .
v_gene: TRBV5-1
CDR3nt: TGCGCCAGCAGCTTCGCCCCCCAGGGTGGTAGGCGGTCAACCTCCTACGAGCAGTACTTC
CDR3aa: CASSFAPQGGRRSTSYEQYF

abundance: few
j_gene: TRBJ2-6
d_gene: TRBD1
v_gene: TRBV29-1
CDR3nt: TGCAGCGTTGAACGACAGGGGAACTCTGGGGCCAACGTCCTGACTTTC
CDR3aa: CSVERQGNSGANVLTF

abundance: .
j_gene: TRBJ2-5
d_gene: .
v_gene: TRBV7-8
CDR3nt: TGTGCCAGCAGCTTCCGGGGGGCCCTTCAAGAGACCCAGTACTTC
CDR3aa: CASSFRGALQETQYF

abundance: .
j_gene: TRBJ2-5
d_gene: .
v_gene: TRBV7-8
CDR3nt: TGTGCCAGCAGCTTCAGACTGTTCCAAGAGACCCAGTACTTC
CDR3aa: CASSFRLFQETQYF

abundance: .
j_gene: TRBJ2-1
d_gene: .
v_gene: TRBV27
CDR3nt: TGTGCCAGCAGTTTACGGGAGTACAATGAGCAGTTCTTC
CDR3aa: CASSLREYNEQFF

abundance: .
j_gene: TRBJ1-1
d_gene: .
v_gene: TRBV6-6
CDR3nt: TGTGCCAGCAGTTACGGGACATTGAACACTGAAGCTTTCTTT
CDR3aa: CASSYGTLNTEAFF

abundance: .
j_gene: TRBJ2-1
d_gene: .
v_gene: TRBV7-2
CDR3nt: TGTGCCAGCAGCTTGGCAGGGCACAATGAGCAGTTCTTC
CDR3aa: CASSLAGHNEQFF

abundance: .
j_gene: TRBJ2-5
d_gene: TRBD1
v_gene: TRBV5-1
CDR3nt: TGCGCCAGCAGCTCCGACAGGGGGCCAGAGACCCAGTACTTC
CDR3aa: CASSSDRGPETQYF

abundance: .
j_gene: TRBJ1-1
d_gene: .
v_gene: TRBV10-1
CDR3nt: TGCGCCAGCAGTGAAAAAACAGGGACGGGCTTTTTGGACACTGAAGCTTTCTTT
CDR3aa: CASSEKTGTGFLDTEAFF

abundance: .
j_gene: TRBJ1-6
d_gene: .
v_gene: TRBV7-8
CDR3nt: TGTGCCAGCAGCTTGCGGGGCACTGGAAATTCACCCCTCCACTTT
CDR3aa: CASSLRGTGNSPLHF

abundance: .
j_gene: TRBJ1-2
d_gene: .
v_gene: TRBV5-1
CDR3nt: TGCGCCAGCAACCCAGGAGGTGGCTATGGCTACACTTTC
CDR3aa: CASNPGGGYGYTF

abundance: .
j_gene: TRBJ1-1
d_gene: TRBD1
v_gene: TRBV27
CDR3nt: TGTGCCAGCAGTTTATCCCCGGGACAGGGATTAGTGATGAACACTGAAGCTTTCTTT
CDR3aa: CASSLSPGQGLVMNTEAFF

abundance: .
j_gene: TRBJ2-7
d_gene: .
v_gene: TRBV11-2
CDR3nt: TGTGCCAGCAGCTTGAGTCCGGGATACGAGCAGTACTTC
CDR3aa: CASSLSPGYEQYF

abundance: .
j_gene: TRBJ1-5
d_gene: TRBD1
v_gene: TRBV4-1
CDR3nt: TGCGCCAGCAGCCAAGAAGGGACAGGGTTTAGAAATCAGCCCCAGCATTTT
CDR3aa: CASSQEGTGFRNQPQHF